This T cell receptor (beta chain) comes out of a study of T cells in severe cutaneous drug reactions. Study at large: Only probable or definite SJS/TEN or DRESS cases by RegiSCAR were enrolled.

Whole-study findings and limits: In carbamazepine-induced Stevens-Johnson syndrome or toxic epidermal necrolysis, TRBV12-4 averaged roughly 33% in blister cells and 5% to 6% in PBMC.

The iRepertoire multiplex PCR system with TCR subtype-specific primers built both bulk and single-cell libraries. Multiplex PCR targeting V, D and J genes made bulk TCR beta libraries. TCRdb reprocessed the multiplex PCR reads, keeping one entry per CDR3 protein, no DNA. This sample carries over 20,000 distinct CDR3 sequences, with roughly 7.7% going to the ten biggest clones. For this clonotype: Its antigen is currently unknown.

Looked up from germline, CDR1 is MNHEY and CDR2 is SMNVEV (reference sequence). The CDR3 length is 13 residues. The donors had carbamazepine-induced Stevens-Johnson syndrome or toxic epidermal necrolysis. Sequenced sample: PBMCs. This chain joins TRBV27 and TRBJ2-7; TCRdb picks TRBD1, but there is no DNA to check that call. This receptor was obtained from a human donor with toxic epidermal necrolysis, a severe cutaneous drug reaction. The CDR3 spells CASSFPGGREQYF.